The 30 T cell receptor beta chains presented below share a single source sample, sequenced in a study of blood T cell repertoires in COVID-19. TCRdb's copy holds only in-frame clones and misses some; the assay was immunoSEQ multiplex PCR. Among 400,000 to 450,000 clones, approximately 90% were seen once, and the ten largest hold 1.5% to 1.7%. Sequencing was performed on peripheral blood. These receptors all stem from a woman aged 40 to 50 with COVID-19, enrolled during active disease.

This chain joins TRBV27 and TRBJ2-7; TRBD1 matches 7 bases. The CDR3 length is 14 residues. Germline CDR1 and CDR2: MNHEY and SMNVEV (reference sequence). The junction had 9 bases not matched to a gene; V was cut back by 6 bases and J by 4 bases. The DNA of the CDR3 is TGTGCCAGCAGGGACCTCGGGACAGCATACGAGCAGTACTTC. It yields the protein CASRDLGTAYEQYF.

The chain uses TRBV11-1 and TRBJ2-7; D is ambiguous. Germline CDR1 reads SGHAT; CDR2 reads FQDESV (reference sequence). The CDR3 consists of 15 residues. The germline V and J ends were trimmed by 1 base and 0 bases, with 10 bases remaining between them. The chain's CDR3 is CASSLERTFSYEQYF. The CDR3 nucleotides are TGTGCCAGCAGCTTAGAGCGCACCTTCTCCTACGAGCAGTACTTC. Filled out from reference TRBV11-1 and TRBJ2-7, the complete variable domain reads EAEVAQSPRYKITEKSQAVAFWCDPISGHATLYWYRQILGQGPELLVQFQDESVVDDSQLPKDRFSAERLKGVDSTLKIQPAELGDSAMYLCASSLERTFSYEQYFGPGTRLTVT.

This clone was counted once. V is TRBV24-1 and J is TRBJ2-5, with D perhaps TRBD1 (5 bases). Trimming stripped 2 bases from V and 5 bases from J, with 11 bases between. Germline values: CDR1 KGHDR, CDR2 SFDVKD. The CDR3 runs 14 residues. The CDR3 sequence is CATSDSDTAETQYF. CDR3 DNA: TGTGCCACCAGTGATTCGGACACGGCCGAGACCCAGTACTTC.

About this clone: The same CDR3 is also encoded by other DNA sequences in this sample. The chain joins TRBV2 to TRBJ1-1; D perhaps matches TRBD1 (5 bases). V lost 11 bases and J lost 0, with 13 bases in between. The length of the CDR3 is 13 residues. The germline V gene encodes CDR1 SNHLY and CDR2 FYNNEI. The DNA of the CDR3 is TGTGCCGGGACTCCCAACTTGAACACTGAAGCTTTCTTT. Translating gives CAGTPNLNTEAFF.

The V call is TRBV19, the J call TRBJ2-2; TRBD2 matches at 10 bases. Trimming removed 3 bases from V and 4 bases from J; junction bases left unmatched: 5. The CDR3 has 16 amino acids. Germline V lookup: CDR1 LNHDA, CDR2 SQIVND (reference sequence). The CDR3 coding sequence is TGTGCCAGTAGTATCGGACTAGCGGAGCGCACCGGGGAGCTGTTTTTT. Its translation is CASSIGLAERTGELFF.

The J gene is TRBJ1-1, the V gene TRBV11-1; D remains ambiguous. Germline V lookup: CDR1 SGHAT, CDR2 FQDESV (reference sequence). The CDR3 is 16 residues long. The V and J ends lost 5 bases and 5 bases respectively, with 21 bases between them. The CDR3 region is CASSLSIARPTTEAFF. DNA of the CDR3: TGTGCCAGCAGCCTCTCTATCGCACGGCCGACAACTGAAGCTTTCTTT. Using reference TRBV11-1 and TRBJ1-1 for the parts outside the CDR3, the full variable domain is EAEVAQSPRYKITEKSQAVAFWCDPISGHATLYWYRQILGQGPELLVQFQDESVVDDSQLPKDRFSAERLKGVDSTLKIQPAELGDSAMYLCASSLSIARPTTEAFFGQGTRLTVV.

Concerning this clone itself: At the DNA level, this CDR3 is encoded by other sequences in the same sample as well. The rearrangement joins TRBV5-1 to TRBJ1-2; 7 bases map to TRBD1. Per germline, CDR1 SGHRS and CDR2 YFSETQ. V shed 0 bases and J 8 bases; nucleotides not matched to a gene: 7. CDR3 length: 14 residues. The CDR3 bases are TGCGCCAGCAGCTTGGGACAGGGAGGCTACGGCTACACCTTC. This gives the protein CASSLGQGGYGYTF. The variable domain in full, with the rest retrieved from reference TRBV5-1 and TRBJ1-2, is KAGVTQTPRYLIKTRGQQVTLSCSPISGHRSVSWYQQTPGQGLQFLFEYFSETQRNKGNFPGRFSGRQFSNSRSEMNVSTLELGDSALYLCASSLGQGGYGYTFGSGTRLTVV.

The rearrangement links TRBV7-3 to TRBJ2-7, with 12 bases identical to TRBD2. The V segment lost 5 bases and the J segment 9 bases; nucleotides outside the gene matches: 5. The CDR3 is made up of 13 amino acids. Germline V lookup: CDR1 SGHTA, CDR2 FQGTGA. In nucleotides, the CDR3 is TGTGCCAGCAGCCCGACGGGACTAGCGGGGCAGTACTTC. It codes for CASSPTGLAGQYF.

This chain connects TRBV19 to TRBJ1-1; D remains unclear. V was shortened by 1 base and J by 4 bases, with 10 bases between the two germline ends. The CDR3 has 14 amino acids. CDR1 is LNHDA and CDR2 is SQIVND in the germline V gene (reference sequence). The CDR3 sequence is CASSIAGLVTEAFF. DNA of the CDR3: TGTGCCAGTAGTATAGCCGGGTTAGTCACTGAAGCTTTCTTT. Supplemented by reference TRBV19 and TRBJ1-1, the full variable domain reads DGGITQSPKYLFRKEGQNVTLSCEQNLNHDAMYWYRQDPGQGLRLIYYSQIVNDFQKGDIAEGYSVSREKKESFPLTVTSAQKNPTAFYLCASSIAGLVTEAFFGQGTRLTVV.

The genes are TRBV28 and TRBJ1-2; D is possibly TRBD1 (6 bases). The germline V gene has CDR1 MDHEN and CDR2 SYDVKM. This CDR3 has 14 residues. Trimming removed 7 bases at V and 4 bases at J, with 16 bases between. CDR3 amino acids: CASTRIGGAYGYTF. The DNA for the CDR3 is TGTGCCAGCACCCGGATAGGGGGTGCCTATGGCTACACCTTC.

This clone was seen once. The V call is TRBV6-2 or TRBV6-3, the J call TRBJ2-4, with 9 positions matching TRBD1. CDR3 length: 21 residues. The ends lost 2 bases at V and 0 bases at J; junction bases unmatched: 17. The V gene's germline CDR1 is MNHEY and CDR2 SVGEGT. The CDR3 reads CASSYLLGQGGTFLAKNIQYF. For the CDR3, the DNA is TGTGCCAGCAGTTACCTTCTGGGACAGGGCGGAACTTTTCTAGCCAAAAACATTCAGTACTTC.

V and J are TRBV10-3 and TRBJ2-5; 7 bases align to TRBD1. V shed 6 bases, J shed 1 base, and the junction held 5 bases outside the gene matches. Germline loops: CDR1 ENHRY, CDR2 SYGVKD. The CDR3 runs to 14 residues. The CDR3, as DNA: TGTGCCATCAGCGTACAGGGGACCCAAGAGACCCAGTACTTC. It yields the protein CAISVQGTQETQYF.

CDR3 sequence: CASSLNWHDTQYF. DNA for the CDR3: TGTGCCAGCAGCTTAAATTGGCACGATACGCAGTATTTT. This chain connects TRBV7-3 to TRBJ2-3; D is uncertain. The CDR3 length is 13 residues. Germline CDR1 SGHTA, CDR2 FQGTGA. Trimming stripped 1 base from V and 6 bases from J, with 8 bases between. The entire variable domain, with the rest obtained from reference TRBV7-3 and TRBJ2-3, is as follows: GAGVSQTPSNKVTEKGKYVELRCDPISGHTALYWYRQSLGQGPEFLIYFQGTGAADDSGLPNDRFFAVRPEGSVSTLKIQRTERGDSAVYLCASSLNWHDTQYFGPGTRLTVL.

This chain uses TRBV18 with TRBJ1-1; D is unresolved. The CDR3 totals 13 residues. Trimming took 0 bases from V and 3 from J, leaving 5 bases between them. Germline CDR1 KGHSH, CDR2 LQKENI. The CDR3 region is CASSPPPDTEAFF. The DNA for the CDR3 is TGTGCCAGCTCACCACCTCCGGACACTGAAGCTTTCTTT.

This clone was counted a few times. V usage is TRBV6-1 and J usage is TRBJ2-2; 10 bases agree with TRBD2. Trimming removed 3 bases from V and 7 bases from J; junction bases left unmatched: 8. The CDR3 consists of 16 residues. The germline CDR1 and CDR2 sequences are MNHNS and SASEGT. CDR3 protein: CASSEVLAGVGGELFF. The CDR3 DNA is TGTGCCAGCAGTGAGGTTCTAGCGGGAGTGGGCGGGGAGCTGTTTTTT.

The chain couples TRBV18 to TRBJ2-7; 7 nucleotides agree with TRBD1. The CDR3 has 13 residues. In germline, CDR1 is KGHSH, CDR2 LQKENI. V shed 5 bases and J 5 bases; nucleotides not matched to a gene: 6. In DNA form, the CDR3 reads TGTGCCAGCTCAACAGACAGGGCCAACGAGCAGTACTTC. This translates into CASSTDRANEQYF. The whole variable domain, filled in from reference TRBV18 and TRBJ2-7, reads NAGVMQNPRHLVRRRGQEARLRCSPMKGHSHVYWYRQLPEEGLKFMVYLQKENIIDESGMPKERFSAEFPKEGPSILRIQQVVRGDSAAYFCASSTDRANEQYFGPGTRLTVT.

This chain uses TRBV19 with TRBJ2-1, with TRBD2 matching over 14 bases. Germline-derived CDR1 and CDR2 are LNHDA and SQIVND (reference sequence). The J segment lost 0 bases and the V segment lost 5 bases, leaving 6 bases of the junction unmatched. The CDR3 consists of 18 residues. CDR3 bases: TGTGCCAGTAGTTCTGGGACTAGCGGGGGAAGCTCCTACAATGAGCAGTTCTTC. This sequence encodes CASSSGTSGGSSYNEQFF. The whole variable domain, remainder taken from reference TRBV19 and TRBJ2-1, is DGGITQSPKYLFRKEGQNVTLSCEQNLNHDAMYWYRQDPGQGLRLIYYSQIVNDFQKGDIAEGYSVSREKKESFPLTVTSAQKNPTAFYLCASSSGTSGGSSYNEQFFGPGTRLTVL.

The genes are TRBV19 and TRBJ2-1; D gene uncertain. The CDR3 runs to 15 residues. Germline CDR1 LNHDA, CDR2 SQIVND (reference sequence). V was shortened by 6 bases and J by 0 bases, with 12 bases between the two germline ends. CDR3 region: CASRKSASSYNEQFF. CDR3 bases: TGTGCCAGTAGAAAAAGCGCCAGCTCCTACAATGAGCAGTTCTTC.

The rearrangement links TRBV7-2 to TRBJ1-3; D not resolved. The ends were cut back, 4 bases at V and 2 bases at J, with 9 bases in the middle. Per germline, CDR1 SGHTA and CDR2 FQGNSA. This CDR3 spans 14 amino acids. The CDR3 here is CASSYRGTGNTIYF. The CDR3 nucleotides are TGTGCCAGCAGCTATCGGGGTACTGGAAACACCATATATTTT.

This chain uses TRBV29-1 with TRBJ2-1; D might be TRBD2 (5 bases). The germline V and J ends were trimmed by 3 bases and 4 bases, with 10 bases remaining between them. The CDR3 covers 13 residues. In germline, CDR1 is SQVTM, CDR2 ANQGSEA. The CDR3 DNA reads as TGCAGCGTTGATCGGACTTCTTACAATGAGCAGTTCTTC. Its protein is CSVDRTSYNEQFF.

V and J are TRBV7-2 and TRBJ2-7, with TRBD1 matching 8 bases. V shed 3 bases, J shed 4 bases, and the junction held 14 bases outside the gene matches. CDR1 and CDR2 from the germline V gene are SGHTA and FQGNSA. CDR3 length equals 17 residues. The CDR3 sequence: CASSFLLPGQVVYEQYF. The DNA of the CDR3 is TGTGCCAGCAGCTTCCTTCTACCGGGACAGGTAGTTTACGAGCAGTACTTC.

The rearrangement links TRBV20-1 to TRBJ2-5; 7 positions agree with TRBD2. The CDR3 is made up of 11 amino acids. V was pared by 6 bases and J by 4 bases, with 2 bases of the junction left unmatched. Germline loops: CDR1 DFQATT, CDR2 SNEGSKA (reference sequence). The CDR3 nucleotides read TGCAGTGCCGGGGAGGGAGAGACCCAGTACTTC. This translates into CSAGEGETQYF.

The chain has TRBV2 and TRBJ2-7; a weak D match, TRBD1 (6 bases). Between the trimmed V and J ends, which lost 6 bases and 2 bases, there was a span of 14 bases. There are 14 residues in the CDR3. Germline lookup yields CDR1 SNHLY and CDR2 FYNNEI. CDR3 nucleotides: TGTGCCAGCAGCCCCGTAGGGGGTACCTACGAGCAGTACTTC. It specifies CASSPVGGTYEQYF.

This clone has only one observation. V is TRBV6-2 or TRBV6-3 and J is TRBJ2-3; maybe TRBD2 (6 bases). Germline V gene lookup returns CDR1 MNHEY and CDR2 SVGEGT. The CDR3 contains 15 residues. The V end lost 1 base, the J end lost 0 bases, and 8 bases lay between the germline ends. CDR3 protein: CASSYYGTSTDTQYF. CDR3 bases: TGTGCCAGCAGTTACTACGGGACTAGCACAGATACGCAGTATTTT.

This clone was counted once. The genes are TRBV19 and TRBJ1-6; the D gene is possibly TRBD1 (5 bases). The CDR3 consists of 15 residues. The V and J ends lost 6 bases and 7 bases respectively, with 16 bases between them. CDR1 LNHDA and CDR2 SQIVND come from the germline V gene (reference sequence). CDR3 sequence reads: CASSGGFISNSPLHF. The CDR3 nucleotides are TGTGCCAGTAGCGGGGGATTCATATCAAATTCACCCCTCCACTTT.

This chain joins TRBV28 and TRBJ2-5; TRBD1 matches at 8 bases. J was trimmed by 3 bases and V by 7 bases; bases with no gene match: 4. The CDR3 runs to 13 residues. Germline CDR1 and CDR2: MDHEN and SYDVKM. The CDR3 DNA reads TGTGCCAGCAAAGGACAGGGCAAAGAGACCCAGTACTTC. Protein: CASKGQGKETQYF.

J is TRBJ1-5 and V is TRBV24-1, with 11 bases that match TRBD1. CDR3 length: 19 residues. V was pared by 5 bases and J by 7 bases, with 18 bases of the junction left unmatched. Germline V gives CDR1 KGHDR, CDR2 SFDVKD. This CDR3 is CATSGNPGTGTGGGQPQHF. In DNA, the CDR3 is TGTGCCACCAGTGGAAACCCAGGAACCGGGACAGGGGGAGGACAGCCCCAGCATTTT.

This chain links TRBV3-1 (or the pseudogene TRBV3-2) with TRBJ2-3, with D possibly TRBD2 on 6 matching bases. Trimming removed 3 bases from V and 6 bases from J, with 13 bases in between. This CDR3 is 14 amino acids long. Germline CDR1 is LGHDT and CDR2 is YNNKEL (reference sequence). The CDR3 DNA reads TGTGCCAGCAGCCAGGGGGGAATCGGTGATACGCAGTATTTT. It yields the protein CASSQGGIGDTQYF.

J is TRBJ1-2 and V is TRBV7-2; D is possibly TRBD1 (6 bases). The CDR3 length is 14 residues. The germline CDR1 and CDR2 sequences are SGHTA and FQGNSA. Trimming cost V 1 base and J 4 bases, with 10 bases left between them. The CDR3 here is CASSLEGTPYGYTF. CDR3 DNA sequence: TGTGCCAGCAGCTTAGAGGGGACACCCTATGGCTACACCTTC. The variable domain in full, completed from reference TRBV7-2 and TRBJ1-2, reads GAGVSQSPSNKVTEKGKDVELRCDPISGHTALYWYRQSLGQGLEFLIYFQGNSAPDKSGLPSDRFSAERTGGSVSTLTIQRTQQEDSAVYLCASSLEGTPYGYTFGSGTRLTVV.

The chain carries TRBV5-6 and TRBJ1-2; D is perhaps TRBD1 (6 bases). This CDR3 is built from 14 residues. CDR1 and CDR2 from the germline V gene are SGHDT and YYEEEE. V was pared by 1 base and J by 7 bases, with 14 bases between. The DNA for the CDR3 is TGTGCCAGCAGCTTGTCCGTAAGGGGGACTGGCTACACCTTC. It encodes CASSLSVRGTGYTF.